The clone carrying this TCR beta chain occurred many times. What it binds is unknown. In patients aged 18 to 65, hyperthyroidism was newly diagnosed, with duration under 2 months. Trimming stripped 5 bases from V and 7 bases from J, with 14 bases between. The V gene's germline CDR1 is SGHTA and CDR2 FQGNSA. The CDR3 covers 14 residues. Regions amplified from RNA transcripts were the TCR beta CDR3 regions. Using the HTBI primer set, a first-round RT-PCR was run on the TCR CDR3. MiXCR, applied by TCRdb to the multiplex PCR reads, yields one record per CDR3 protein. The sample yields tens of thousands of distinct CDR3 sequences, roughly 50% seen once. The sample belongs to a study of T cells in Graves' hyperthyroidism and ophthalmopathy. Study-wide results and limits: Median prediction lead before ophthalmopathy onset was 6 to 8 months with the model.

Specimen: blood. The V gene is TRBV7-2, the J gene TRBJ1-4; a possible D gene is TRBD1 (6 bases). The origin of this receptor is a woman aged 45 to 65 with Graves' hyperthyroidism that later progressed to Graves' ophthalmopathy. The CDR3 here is CASSQTGVVEKLFF. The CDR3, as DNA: TGTGCCAGCAGCCAGACAGGTGTGGTTGAAAAACTGTTTTTT.